One and the same sample provided the 23 T cell receptor beta chains below, sequenced in a study of shared clonotypes between healthy human individuals. Assay used: immunoSEQ multiplex PCR; TCRdb lists only in-frame clones, some missing. The data hold about 1.5 million clones, with nearly 99% observed a single time. Sequencing used naive CD4+ T cells sorted from blood. The sample's subset: CD45RA+ positively selected. Receptor source: a man in his thirties or forties in good health.

The CDR3 DNA reads TGCGCCAGCAGTGAGTCGGGCGGGAGGGTGAATGAGCAGTTCTTC. Translated: CASSESGGRVNEQFF. This rearrangement joins TRBV10-1 to TRBJ2-1; 9 bases fit TRBD2. The CDR3 consists of 15 residues. Per germline, CDR1 WNHNN and CDR2 SYGVQD (reference sequence). V was clipped by 0 bases and J by 7 bases; unmatched bases: 4.

The rearrangement links TRBV10-3 to TRBJ2-3; the match to TRBD1 covers 9 bases. Losses at the gene ends were 6 bases for V and 5 bases for J; bases not matched to a gene: 3. Germline V gene data show CDR1 as ENHRY and CDR2 as SYGVKD. The CDR3 loop spans 13 amino acids. The CDR3 coding sequence is TGTGCCATCAGGGACAGGGGAGGAGATACGCAGTATTTT. Amino acids: CAIRDRGGDTQYF.

In its sample, this clone was seen once. This chain links TRBV5-8 with TRBJ2-3; 12 bases fit TRBD2. Trimming cost V 0 bases and J 1 base; bases outside gene matches: 9. The CDR3 contains 19 residues. Per the germline V gene, CDR1 is SGHTS and CDR2 is YDEGEE. As DNA, the CDR3 is TGTGCCAGCAGCTTGGTACTAGCGGGAGGAGTTGAAGGCACAGATACGCAGTATTTT. Amino acids: CASSLVLAGGVEGTDTQYF.

This rearrangement joins TRBV27 to TRBJ2-7, with 7 bases lining up with TRBD1. Germline assignment: CDR1 MNHEY and CDR2 SMNVEV (reference sequence). J was trimmed by 1 base and V by 3 bases; bases with no gene match: 9. The CDR3 has 16 amino acids. This CDR3 reads CASSFSTRQGSYEQYF. The CDR3 DNA reads TGTGCCAGCAGTTTCTCCACCCGACAGGGTTCCTACGAGCAGTACTTC.

For the CDR3, the DNA is TGTGCCAGCAGTTCTAGGGCCCGACAGGGGATCTACGAGCAGTACTTC. Amino acids: CASSSRARQGIYEQYF. V gene TRBV6-5 combines with J gene TRBJ2-7, with TRBD1 identical over 8 bases. In germline, CDR1 is MNHEY, CDR2 SVGAGI. The CDR3 spans 16 residues. V trimming: 4 bases; J trimming: 3 bases; junction bases outside the gene matches: 11.

CDR3: CASSIAGGTYEQYF. CDR3 nucleotide sequence: TGTGCCAGCAGTATAGCGGGAGGGACATACGAGCAGTACTTC. The V gene is TRBV28, the J gene TRBJ2-7; 11 bases match TRBD2. The length of the CDR3 is 14 residues. The V gene's germline CDR1 is MDHEN and CDR2 SYDVKM. The V gene end was trimmed by 5 bases and the J gene end by 4 bases; junction bases not matched to a gene: 4.

The chain joins TRBV2 to TRBJ2-7, with 9 nucleotides matching TRBD1. This CDR3 is built from 16 residues. V lost 6 bases and J lost 3; bases outside the gene matches: 12. Germline V lookup: CDR1 SNHLY, CDR2 FYNNEI. The CDR3 protein is CASSRRGTGLDYEQYF. For the CDR3, the DNA is TGTGCCAGCAGCAGGCGGGGGACAGGGCTGGACTACGAGCAGTACTTC.

The genes are TRBV7-6 and TRBJ2-3; 7 bases line up with TRBD2. The CDR3 has 17 residues. After removal of 0 bases from V and 0 bases from J, the junction contained 6 bases not matched to a gene. In germline, CDR1 is SGHVS, CDR2 FNYEAQ. CDR3 in amino acids: CASSLAPSGFSTDTQYF. The CDR3 bases are TGTGCCAGCAGCTTAGCCCCTAGCGGATTCAGCACAGATACGCAGTATTTT.

The J gene is TRBJ1-4, the V gene TRBV10-2, with TRBD1 matching 8 bases. V shed 3 bases, J shed 8 bases, and the junction held 5 bases outside the gene matches. This CDR3 region has 14 residues. CDR1 WSHSY and CDR2 SAAADI come from the germline V gene. CDR3 loop: CASSEGQGREKLFF. The CDR3 nucleotides read TGCGCCAGCAGTGAAGGACAGGGTAGGGAAAAACTGTTTTTT.

The chain is built from TRBV18 and TRBJ2-7, with D tentatively TRBD1 (5 bases). The germline V gene has CDR1 KGHSH and CDR2 LQKENI. The CDR3 spans 13 residues. The V gene lost 0 bases and the J gene lost 7 bases, with 10 bases spanning the gap. The chain's CDR3 is CASSPPQVGEQYF. The DNA of the CDR3 is TGTGCCAGCTCACCACCACAGGTAGGGGAGCAGTACTTC.

The J gene is TRBJ2-7, the V gene TRBV6-6; D is possibly TRBD1 (6 bases). V was clipped by 2 bases and J by 6 bases, with 20 bases between them. The V gene's germline CDR1 is MNHNY and CDR2 SVGAGI (reference sequence). This CDR3 spans 16 amino acids. Here the CDR3 reads CASSYPPGQWSGEQYF. The CDR3 nucleotides read TGTGCCAGCAGTTACCCCCCCGGACAGTGGTCCGGCGAGCAGTACTTC.

The rearrangement uses TRBV30 and TRBJ1-1; possibly TRBD1 for D (5 bases). CDR3 length equals 14 residues. Per germline, CDR1 GTSNPN and CDR2 SVGIG (reference sequence). V was trimmed by 4 bases and J by 5 bases, leaving 17 bases between them. CDR3 sequence reads: CAWNPDGGSTEAFF. CDR3 sequence (DNA): TGTGCCTGGAATCCGGACGGGGGTAGTACTGAAGCTTTCTTT.

This clone was found once. The chain carries TRBV30 and TRBJ2-7; 8 nucleotides line up with TRBD2. CDR1 and CDR2 (germline): GTSNPN, SVGIG (reference sequence). The ends lost 6 bases at V and 12 bases at J; junction bases unmatched: 19. This CDR3 has 14 residues. The chain's CDR3 is CACRAGGGPGAPYF. CDR3 coding DNA: TGTGCCTGCAGGGCGGGAGGAGGCCCAGGGGCTCCGTACTTC.

Notes on this clone: The sample carries other DNA sequences with the same CDR3. The chain couples TRBV5-4 to TRBJ2-3; no definite D call. The CDR3 length is 12 residues. Germline values: CDR1 SGHNT, CDR2 YYREEE (reference sequence). Trimming took 0 bases from V and 5 from J, leaving 4 bases between them. The CDR3 sequence is CASSLVRDTQYF. CDR3 in DNA: TGTGCCAGCAGCTTGGTACGAGATACGCAGTATTTT.

V and J are TRBV7-8 and TRBJ2-7, with 7 bases matching TRBD2. V lost 1 base, J lost 5 bases, and 5 bases stayed unmatched. Germline lookup yields CDR1 SGHVS and CDR2 FQNEAQ. This CDR3 has 14 amino acids. The CDR3 region is CASSLGKGLNEQYF. CDR3 DNA: TGTGCCAGCAGCTTAGGGAAGGGACTAAACGAGCAGTACTTC. Together with reference TRBV7-8 and TRBJ2-7, the CDR3 gives the full variable domain: GAGVSQSPRYKVAKRGQDVALRCDPISGHVSLFWYQQALGQGPEFLTYFQNEAQLDKSGLPSDRFFAERPEGSVSTLKIQRTQQEDSAVYLCASSLGKGLNEQYFGPGTRLTVT.

V usage is TRBV7-8 and J usage is TRBJ2-3; D is unresolved. Trimming removed 0 bases from V and 2 bases from J, with 24 bases in between. CDR3 length: 20 residues. Germline CDR1 and CDR2: SGHVS and FQNEAQ. Here the CDR3 reads CASSLAALRISLIPTDTQYF. As DNA, the CDR3 is TGTGCCAGCAGCTTAGCGGCCTTGCGAATATCTCTCATACCCACAGATACGCAGTATTTT.

About this clone: A read error may account for a junction end that differs from germline. The rearrangement links TRBV30 to TRBJ2-3, with D maybe TRBD2 (5 bases). The CDR3 totals 16 residues. The germline gives CDR1 GTSNPN, CDR2 SVGIG (reference sequence). The CDR3 DNA follows: TGTGCCCGGAGTGCAAGCGGCCGGGATCCGACAGATACGCAGTATTTT. This codes for CARSASGRDPTDTQYF.

This chain connects TRBV18 to TRBJ2-7; perhaps TRBD2 as D (5 bases). Germline loops: CDR1 KGHSH, CDR2 LQKENI. The length of the CDR3 is 15 residues. V lost 3 bases and J lost 2, with 14 bases in between. DNA of the CDR3: TGTGCCAGCTCACCTACTAGGACCTATGCCTACGAGCAGTACTTC. Translated, it gives CASSPTRTYAYEQYF.

The chain employs TRBV27 and TRBJ2-7; 9 bases line up with TRBD1. V shed 2 bases, J shed 6 bases, and the junction held 14 bases outside the gene matches. CDR1 is MNHEY and CDR2 is SMNVEV in the germline V gene (reference sequence). CDR3 length equals 17 residues. The CDR3 reads CASSLVGGQGLRSEQYF. CDR3 coding DNA: TGTGCCAGCAGTTTAGTTGGGGGACAGGGTCTACGGTCCGAGCAGTACTTC.

This chain links TRBV7-2 with TRBJ2-6; unclear D gene. Looked up from germline, CDR1 is SGHTA and CDR2 is FQGNSA. V lost 5 bases and J lost 3, with 11 bases in between. The CDR3 spans 15 residues. Here the CDR3 DNA reads TGTGCCAGCAGCCCCTTTCGGGTTGGGGCCAACGTCCTGACTTTC. Protein sequence: CASSPFRVGANVLTF.

This clone was observed once. J is TRBJ1-5 and V is TRBV7-9; 7 nucleotides line up with TRBD1. This CDR3 has 19 residues. Trimming at V came to 0 bases and at J to 1 base, leaving 12 bases not matched to a gene. Germline V gives CDR1 SEHNR, CDR2 FQNEAQ (reference sequence). This CDR3 reads CASSLATSTGTGSNQPQHF. Here the CDR3 DNA reads TGTGCCAGCAGCTTAGCGACTTCGACAGGGACGGGGAGCAATCAGCCCCAGCATTTT. The whole variable domain, remainder taken from reference TRBV7-9 and TRBJ1-5, is DTGVSQNPRHKITKRGQNVTFRCDPISEHNRLYWYRQTLGQGPEFLTYFQNEAQLEKSRLLSDRFSAERPKGSFSTLEIQRTEQGDSAMYLCASSLATSTGTGSNQPQHFGDGTRLSIL.

This rearrangement joins TRBV2 to TRBJ1-5; tentatively, D is TRBD1 (5 bases). Per the germline V gene, CDR1 is SNHLY and CDR2 is FYNNEI. The CDR3 extends over 14 amino acids. The V gene lost 11 bases and the J gene lost 5 bases, with 19 bases spanning the gap. The CDR3 DNA follows: TGTGCCTCCCAGAGGGGTAATAGGGATCAGCCCCAGCATTTT. Its translation is CASQRGNRDQPQHF.

CDR3 in DNA: TGTGCCAGCAGATCGGGACAATCCTACGAGCAGTACTTC. This translates into CASRSGQSYEQYF. The chain links TRBV2 to TRBJ2-7; the D gene is possibly TRBD1 (6 bases). In germline, CDR1 is SNHLY, CDR2 FYNNEI. The CDR3 totals 13 residues. V shed 6 bases and J shed 1 base, with 10 bases lying between them.